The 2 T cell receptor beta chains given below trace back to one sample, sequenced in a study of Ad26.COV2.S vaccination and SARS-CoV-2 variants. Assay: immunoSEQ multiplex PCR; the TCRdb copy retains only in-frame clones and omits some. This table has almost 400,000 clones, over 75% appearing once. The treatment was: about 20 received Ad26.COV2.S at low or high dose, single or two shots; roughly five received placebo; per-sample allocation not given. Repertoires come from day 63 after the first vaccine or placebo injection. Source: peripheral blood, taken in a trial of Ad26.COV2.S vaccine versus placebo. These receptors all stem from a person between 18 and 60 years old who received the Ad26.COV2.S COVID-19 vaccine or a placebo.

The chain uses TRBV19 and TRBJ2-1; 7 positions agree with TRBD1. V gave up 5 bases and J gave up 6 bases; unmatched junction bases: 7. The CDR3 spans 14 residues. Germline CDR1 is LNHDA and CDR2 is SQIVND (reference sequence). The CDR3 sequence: CASSSPDRINEQFF. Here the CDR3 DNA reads TGTGCCAGTAGTTCACCGGACAGGATCAATGAGCAGTTCTTC.

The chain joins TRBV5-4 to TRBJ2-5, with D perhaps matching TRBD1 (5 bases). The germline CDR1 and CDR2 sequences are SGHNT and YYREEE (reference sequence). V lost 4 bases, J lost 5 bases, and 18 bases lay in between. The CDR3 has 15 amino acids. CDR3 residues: CASSVEAGIRETQYF. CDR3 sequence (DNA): TGTGCCAGCAGCGTAGAAGCAGGGATTAGGGAGACCCAGTACTTC. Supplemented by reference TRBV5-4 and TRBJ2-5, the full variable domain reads ETGVTQSPTHLIKTRGQQVTLRCSSQSGHNTVSWYQQALGQGPQFIFQYYREEENGRGNFPPRFSGLQFPNYSSELNVNALELDDSALYLCASSVEAGIRETQYFGPGTRLLVL.